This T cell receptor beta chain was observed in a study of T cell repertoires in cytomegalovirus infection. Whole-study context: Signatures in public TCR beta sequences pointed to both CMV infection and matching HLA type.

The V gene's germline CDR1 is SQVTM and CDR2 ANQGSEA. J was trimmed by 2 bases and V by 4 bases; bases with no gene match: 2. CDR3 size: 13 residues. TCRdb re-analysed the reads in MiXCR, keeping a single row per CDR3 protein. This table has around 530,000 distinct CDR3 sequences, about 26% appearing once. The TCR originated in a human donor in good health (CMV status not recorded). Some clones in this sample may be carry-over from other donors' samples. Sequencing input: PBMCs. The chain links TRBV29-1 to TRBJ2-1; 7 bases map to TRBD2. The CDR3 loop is CSVVGGTYNEQFF. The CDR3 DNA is TGCAGCGTTGTGGGAGGGACCTACAATGAGCAGTTCTTC.